These T cell receptor beta chains were read from a single sample in a study of blood T cell repertoires in COVID-19. The table came from immunoSEQ multiplex PCR; TCRdb's copy has only in-frame clones and leaves some out. Of approximately 50,000 clones in the sample, roughly 84% were seen once. Sequencing was carried out using peripheral blood. Receptor source: a man in his fifties or sixties with active COVID-19. Each CDR3 is given with its conserved first and last residue. Fields, in order: CDR3 protein, CDR3 DNA, D gene, V gene, CDR3 length, J gene, clone size. The D gene is left open where the match is weak. Some rows mark clone size as missing; the rest say once, few, many or name a class of expanded clone.

CDR3: CASSLGATGMNYGYTF
DNA: TGCGCCAGCAGCTTGGGTGCGACAGGCATGAACTATGGCTACACCTTC
D: -
V: TRBV5-1
length: 16
J: TRBJ1-2
size: -

CDR3: CASSVSGRETQYF
DNA: TGTGCCAGCAGCGTTAGCGGGAGAGAGACCCAGTACTTC
D: TRBD2
V: TRBV7-2
length: 13
J: TRBJ2-5
size: -

CDR3: CASSSNVGAEQYF
DNA: TGTGCCAGCAGCTCGAACGTGGGGGCCGAGCAGTACTTC
D: -
V: TRBV7-6
length: 13
J: TRBJ2-7
size: -

CDR3: CASSSGVYNEQFF
DNA: TGTGCCAGCAGCTCCGGGGTCTACAATGAGCAGTTCTTC
D: -
V: TRBV5-5
length: 13
J: TRBJ2-1
size: -

CDR3: CASSVGLGSSYNEQFF
DNA: TGTGCCAGCAGCGTCGGACTAGGGAGCTCCTACAATGAGCAGTTCTTC
D: TRBD2
V: TRBV9
length: 16
J: TRBJ2-1
size: once

CDR3: CASSPIGGPLHF
DNA: TGTGCCAGTAGCCCAATCGGAGGACCCCTCCACTTT
D: -
V: TRBV19
length: 12
J: TRBJ1-6
size: -

CDR3: CASSGEKADTQYF
DNA: TGTGCCAGCTCGGGGGAGAAGGCAGATACGCAGTATTTT
D: -
V: TRBV27
length: 13
J: TRBJ2-3
size: -

CDR3: CASSLQGVLGNEQFF
DNA: TGTGCCAGCAGCCTACAGGGAGTACTAGGGAATGAGCAGTTCTTC
D: -
V: TRBV6-5
length: 15
J: TRBJ2-1
size: -

CDR3: CATSGSSSTGRGVSTDTQYF
DNA: TGTGCCACCAGTGGGTCTTCCTCAACCGGCCGGGGAGTCAGCACAGATACGCAGTATTTT
D: -
V: TRBV24-1
length: 20
J: TRBJ2-3
size: -

CDR3: CASSPVHSSLAGENTGELFF
DNA: TGCGCCAGCAGCCCCGTCCATTCTTCTCTAGCGGGGGAGAACACCGGGGAGCTGTTTTTT
D: TRBD2
V: TRBV4-1
length: 20
J: TRBJ2-2
size: -

CDR3: CASSPGQRQETQYF
DNA: TGCGCCAGCAGCCCGGGACAGAGACAAGAGACCCAGTACTTC
D: TRBD1
V: TRBV5-1
length: 14
J: TRBJ2-5
size: -

CDR3: CASTLAGYSGNTIYF
DNA: TGTGCCAGCACCCTTGCGGGCTACTCTGGAAACACCATATATTTT
D: -
V: TRBV6-6
length: 15
J: TRBJ1-3
size: -

CDR3: CASSLDDRTYEQYF
DNA: TGTGCCAGCAGCCTTGATGACAGAACCTACGAGCAGTACTTC
D: -
V: TRBV5-6
length: 14
J: TRBJ2-7
size: -

CDR3: CASILGSFGAGEQFF
DNA: TGTGCCAGCATCCTCGGGAGTTTCGGGGCGGGGGAGCAGTTCTTC
D: -
V: TRBV7-2
length: 15
J: TRBJ2-1
size: -

CDR3: CASSLLLTGPGNTIYF
DNA: TGTGCCAGCAGTTTATTGTTGACAGGCCCTGGAAACACCATATATTTT
D: -
V: TRBV28
length: 16
J: TRBJ1-3
size: -

CDR3: CASSLIGGNEQFF
DNA: TGTGCCAGCAGCTTAATCGGCGGGAATGAGCAGTTCTTC
D: -
V: TRBV11-3
length: 13
J: TRBJ2-1
size: -

CDR3: CASSQDVLMGRGSLSGNTIYF
DNA: TGCGCCAGCAGCCAAGATGTCCTGATGGGGAGGGGATCCCTCTCTGGAAACACCATATATTTT
D: -
V: TRBV4-1
length: 21
J: TRBJ1-3
size: -

CDR3: CASSRSYNEQFF
DNA: TGTGCCAGCTCAAGGAGCTACAATGAGCAGTTCTTC
D: -
V: TRBV6-5
length: 12
J: TRBJ2-1
size: -

CDR3: CASSQDEGAAGANVLTF
DNA: TGCGCCAGCAGCCAAGATGAGGGGGCGGCTGGGGCCAACGTCCTGACTTTC
D: TRBD1
V: TRBV4-1
length: 17
J: TRBJ2-6
size: -

CDR3: CASSQEPSGVGGELFF
DNA: TGCGCCAGCAGCCAAGAACCTAGCGGGGTGGGCGGGGAGCTGTTTTTT
D: TRBD2
V: TRBV4-3
length: 16
J: TRBJ2-2
size: -

CDR3: CASRQLAEETQYF
DNA: TGTGCCAGTAGGCAACTAGCGGAAGAGACCCAGTACTTC
D: TRBD2
V: TRBV19
length: 13
J: TRBJ2-5
size: once

CDR3: CASSLETSGSYNEQFF
DNA: TGCGCCAGCAGCTTGGAAACTAGCGGGAGTTACAATGAGCAGTTCTTC
D: TRBD2
V: TRBV5-1
length: 16
J: TRBJ2-1
size: -